Each of the 21 T cell receptor beta chains below was sequenced from the same sample in a study of blood T cell repertoires in COVID-19. Repertoires were generated with immunoSEQ multiplex PCR, while TCRdb's copy carries only in-frame clones and drops some. The data show fewer than 450,000 clones, with about 90% seen just once and about 7% held by the top ten. What was sequenced was peripheral blood. These receptors were taken from a woman aged 70-85 years with COVID-19, enrolled during active disease.

CDR3 coding DNA: TGTGCCAGCTCCCGACAGGGGGCAACTAATGAAAAACTGTTTTTT. Translation gives CASSRQGATNEKLFF. The rearrangement uses TRBV3-1 (or the pseudogene TRBV3-2) and TRBJ1-4; 9 positions agree with TRBD1. Germline loops: CDR1 LGHDT, CDR2 YNNKEL (reference sequence). J was trimmed by 0 bases and V by 8 bases; bases with no gene match: 4. This CDR3 comprises 15 residues.

The rearrangement joins TRBV7-2 to TRBJ1-5, with TRBD1 as a possible D gene (6 bases). Trimming took off 4 bases at V and 0 bases at J, with 22 bases between the two ends. CDR3 length: 19 amino acids. Germline V gene lookup returns CDR1 SGHTA and CDR2 FQGNSA. CDR3 in amino acids: CASSSRGGALLDSNQPQHF. CDR3 nucleotide sequence: TGTGCCAGCAGCTCCCGGGGGGGGGCACTACTCGATAGCAATCAGCCCCAGCATTTT.

This clone showed up just once. The CDR3 nucleotides read TGTGCCAGCAGCTTAGGTTACACGAACACCGGGGAGCTGTTTTTT. Its translation: CASSLGYTNTGELFF. The chain employs TRBV11-1 and TRBJ2-2; no definite D call. Germline V gives CDR1 SGHAT, CDR2 FQDESV (reference sequence). The V end lost 1 base, the J end lost 0 bases, and 6 bases lay between the germline ends. The CDR3 covers 15 residues.

The chain recombines TRBV11-2 with TRBJ1-6; 8 nucleotides line up with TRBD1. Losses at the gene ends were 5 bases for V and 14 bases for J; bases not matched to a gene: 14. The germline gives CDR1 SGHAT, CDR2 FQNNGV. This CDR3 spans 15 amino acids. This chain's CDR3 is CASSPGTGERVSLHF. The CDR3 DNA reads TGTGCCAGCAGCCCCGGGACAGGCGAGAGGGTTTCCCTCCACTTT.

The CDR3: CASRRQTTNYGYTF. DNA for the CDR3: TGTGCCAGTCGGAGACAGACAACTAACTATGGCTACACCTTC. The chain is built from TRBV19 and TRBJ1-2; D might be TRBD1 (5 bases). This CDR3 has 14 amino acids. Germline V gives CDR1 LNHDA, CDR2 SQIVND (reference sequence). Trimming pared 8 bases from V and 0 bases from J, leaving 13 bases between.

This rearrangement joins TRBV6-5 to TRBJ1-1, with D unresolved. Trimming cost V 5 bases and J 0 bases, with 7 bases left between them. The CDR3 consists of 13 residues. CDR1 MNHEY and CDR2 SVGAGI come from the germline V gene. CDR3 coding DNA: TGTGCCAGCAGTCAGGATTTGAACACTGAAGCTTTCTTT. Translation: CASSQDLNTEAFF.

The rearrangement uses TRBV7-9 and TRBJ1-1, with 7 bases matching TRBD1. The CDR3 contains 12 residues. The trim removed 5 bases at V and 10 bases at J, leaving 7 bases unmatched. From germline, CDR1 is SEHNR and CDR2 FQNEAQ (reference sequence). The CDR3 bases are TGTGCCAGCAGCCCCCAGACAGGGAGAGCTTTCTTT. This translates into CASSPQTGRAFF.

V is TRBV5-1 and J is TRBJ1-1; D perhaps matches TRBD1 (5 bases). The CDR3 loop spans 13 amino acids. CDR1 SGHRS and CDR2 YFSETQ come from the germline V gene. Trimming took 5 bases from V and 2 from J, leaving 10 bases between them. The chain's CDR3 is CASRARVNTEAFF. CDR3 sequence (DNA): TGCGCCAGCAGGGCCAGGGTCAACACTGAAGCTTTCTTT.

The chain couples TRBV12-5 to TRBJ2-7; 8 bases align to TRBD2. J was trimmed by 6 bases and V by 6 bases; bases with no gene match: 7. The CDR3 is made up of 13 amino acids. From germline, CDR1 is LGHNT and CDR2 FRNRAP. The CDR3 bases are TGTGCTAGTGGCATCGGGGGGGGCAGCGAGCAGTACTTC. Its protein product is CASGIGGGSEQYF.

This chain joins TRBV27 and TRBJ1-5; 10 nucleotides agree with TRBD1. Germline CDR1 and CDR2: MNHEY and SMNVEV (reference sequence). The CDR3 consists of 14 residues. J gave up 5 bases and V 5 bases, and 3 bases lay outside the gene matches. CDR3 DNA sequence: TGTGCCAGCAGTAAGGACAGGGGGGATCAGCCCCAGCATTTT. Amino acids: CASSKDRGDQPQHF.

The chain links TRBV5-6 to TRBJ2-1; 9 nucleotides line up with TRBD2. J was trimmed by 6 bases and V by 6 bases; bases with no gene match: 7. Germline-derived CDR1 and CDR2 are SGHDT and YYEEEE. The CDR3 has 14 amino acids. The chain's CDR3 is CASTRLADRNEQFF. CDR3 nucleotides: TGTGCCAGCACCCGACTAGCGGACCGCAATGAGCAGTTCTTC.

This clone appeared many times. The V call is TRBV5-8, the J call TRBJ2-2; D gene unclear. The V end lost 2 bases, the J end lost 7 bases, and 3 bases lay between the germline ends. Looked up from germline, CDR1 is SGHTS and CDR2 is YDEGEE. The CDR3 has 11 residues. DNA for the CDR3: TGTGCCAGCAGCTTTCGCGGGGAGCTGTTTTTT. Its protein product is CASSFRGELFF.

This chain links TRBV14 with TRBJ1-2, with D unresolved. Germline V gives CDR1 SGHDN, CDR2 FVKESK. The CDR3 has 13 residues. V lost 3 bases and J 4 bases, leaving 9 bases between the germline ends. For the CDR3, the DNA is TGTGCCAGCAGCCAGGGCGTAGTCTATGGCTACACCTTC. Its protein is CASSQGVVYGYTF. Full variable domain (missing parts from reference TRBV14 and TRBJ1-2): EAGVTQFPSHSVIEKGQTVTLRCDPISGHDNLYWYRRVMGKEIKFLLHFVKESKQDESGMPNNRFLAERTGGTYSTLKVQPAELEDSGVYFCASSQGVVYGYTFGSGTRLTVV.

The chain carries TRBV28 and TRBJ1-1; 8 nucleotides agree with TRBD1. V lost 3 bases and J lost 4; bases outside the gene matches: 4. Germline CDR1 MDHEN, CDR2 SYDVKM. The CDR3 sequence is 14 residues long. CDR3 bases: TGTGCCAGCAGTTTCTCAGGGGGCCGCACTGAAGCTTTCTTT. Translating gives CASSFSGGRTEAFF. Together with reference TRBV28 and TRBJ1-1, the CDR3 gives the full variable domain: DVKVTQSSRYLVKRTGEKVFLECVQDMDHENMFWYRQDPGLGLRLIYFSYDVKMKEKGDIPEGYSVSREKKERFSLILESASTNQTSMYLCASSFSGGRTEAFFGQGTRLTVV.

This sequence joins TRBV2 and TRBJ2-4, with D possibly matching TRBD2 (5 bases). Germline V gene sequence: CDR1 SNHLY, CDR2 FYNNEI. This CDR3 comprises 14 residues. Trimming shortened V by 2 bases and J by 2 bases, and 7 bases separated the two germline ends. The CDR3 bases are TGTGCCAGCAGTGAACCGGGAACCAAAAACATTCAGTACTTC. Its translation is CASSEPGTKNIQYF.

The chain employs TRBV6-5 and TRBJ1-3; possible D gene TRBD1, 5 bases. The V gene's germline CDR1 is MNHEY and CDR2 SVGAGI. Trimming took 0 bases from V and 4 from J, leaving 10 bases between them. The CDR3 is 15 amino acids. The CDR3 DNA reads TGTGCCAGCAGTTACTCAAGGGGCTCAGGAAACACCATATATTTT. This codes for CASSYSRGSGNTIYF.

This chain uses TRBV2 with TRBJ1-2; weak D call: TRBD1 (5 bases). The length of the CDR3 is 14 residues. In germline, CDR1 is SNHLY, CDR2 FYNNEI. Trimming cost V 3 bases and J 5 bases, with 13 bases left between them. CDR3 sequence reads: CASSDTGGRYGYTF. The CDR3 region has the DNA TGTGCCAGCAGTGATACTGGGGGGAGATATGGCTACACCTTC. The whole variable domain, filled in from reference TRBV2 and TRBJ1-2, reads EPEVTQTPSHQVTQMGQEVILRCVPISNHLYFYWYRQILGQKVEFLVSFYNNEISEKSEIFDDQFSVERPDGSNFTLKIRSTKLEDSAMYFCASSDTGGRYGYTFGSGTRLTVV.

The V and J genes are TRBV30 and TRBJ2-5; 14 nucleotides line up with TRBD2. J was trimmed by 3 bases and V by 5 bases; bases with no gene match: 5. This CDR3 comprises 15 residues. Germline CDR1 and CDR2: GTSNPN and SVGIG (reference sequence). The CDR3 protein is CAWLKGLAGEETQYF. CDR3 sequence (DNA): TGTGCCTGGTTAAAGGGACTAGCGGGGGAAGAGACCCAGTACTTC.

The chain joins TRBV7-2 to TRBJ1-3; D is ambiguous. In germline, CDR1 is SGHTA, CDR2 FQGNSA. V shed 6 bases and J shed 4 bases, with 10 bases lying between them. The CDR3 is made up of 13 amino acids. CDR3: CASSPERGNTIYF. The CDR3 nucleotides are TGTGCCAGCAGTCCCGAGAGGGGAAACACCATATATTTT.

This chain links TRBV5-1 with TRBJ2-1, with 7 bases fitting TRBD1. V dropped 0 bases and J dropped 0; count of bases not matched to a gene: 3. The CDR3 is made up of 16 amino acids. The V gene's germline CDR1 is SGHRS and CDR2 YFSETQ. The DNA of the CDR3 is TGCGCCAGCAGCTTGGAGGGGGCCAGCTCCTACAATGAGCAGTTCTTC. Translating it yields CASSLEGASSYNEQFF.

The chain employs TRBV7-8 and TRBJ1-5; 7 nucleotides align to TRBD1. CDR3 length equals 13 residues. CDR1 and CDR2 (germline): SGHVS, FQNEAQ. V was clipped by 5 bases and J by 2 bases; unmatched bases: 0. The CDR3 here is CASSQGGNQPQHF. The CDR3 DNA follows: TGTGCCAGCAGCCAGGGGGGCAATCAGCCCCAGCATTTT.